This T cell receptor beta chain was documented in a study of blood T cell repertoires in COVID-19. About the study: COVID-19 samples collected from the United States, Italy and Spain covered acute and convalescent phases.

Data came from immunoSEQ multiplex PCR; TCRdb stores just in-frame clones and leaves some out. The sample records 150,000 or so clones, 87% being singletons. CDR1 and CDR2 from the germline V gene are SGHTA and FQGTGA. The V and J ends lost 0 bases and 3 bases, in that order; junction bases with no gene match: 13. The length of the CDR3 is 19 residues. Individuals aged about 18 to 95 years were recruited from approximately 22 US areas. Allocation to cohorts depended on clinical history reported by the participants. This chain joins TRBV7-3 and TRBJ2-3; 9 positions match TRBD2. The sequencing input was PBMCs or T cells enriched from blood (not recorded which). The clonotype was recovered from a woman aged 40 to 49 who had been exposed to COVID-19. The CDR3 nucleotides are TGTGCCAGCAGCTTAACGGGCTTAGCGGGGGTCCCTTCTACAGATACGCAGTATTTT. Its protein is CASSLTGLAGVPSTDTQYF.